This T cell receptor beta chain was retrieved from a study of T cell changes during pregnancy in multiple sclerosis. The CDR3 has 15 residues. In germline, CDR1 is SQVTM, CDR2 ANQGSEA. The V segment lost 4 bases and the J segment 2 bases; nucleotides outside the gene matches: 8. This clone has a single count. Assay: immunoSEQ multiplex PCR; the TCRdb copy retains only in-frame clones and omits some. Of 65,000 to 90,000 clones listed, around 92% are singletons. Sample: peripheral blood, taken in the third trimester of pregnancy. This clonotype was sampled from a female donor in good health, enrolled as a control in a pregnancy study. The chain links TRBV29-1 to TRBJ1-2; 9 bases match TRBD1. CDR3 nucleotides: TGCAGCGTTGGGCGGACAGGGGACGGAAACTATGGCTACACCTTC. Amino acids: CSVGRTGDGNYGYTF. Together with reference TRBV29-1 and TRBJ1-2, the CDR3 gives the full variable domain: SAVISQKPSRDICQRGTSLTIQCQVDSQVTMMFWYRQQPGQSLTLIATANQGSEATYESGFVIDKFPISRPNLTFSTLTVSNMSPEDSSIYLCSVGRTGDGNYGYTFGSGTRLTVV.